The 20 T cell receptor beta chains listed next were all sequenced from one sample in a study of T cell responses to AZD1222 COVID-19 vaccine. Using immunoSEQ multiplex PCR, the repertoire was profiled, and TCRdb retains in-frame clones only, with some absent. The sample consists of about 85,000 clones, about 86% of them appearing once. The sample here was peripheral blood, taken on day 0 of AZD1222 vaccination. The receptors were sampled from an adult in good health.

This rearrangement joins TRBV6-5 to TRBJ1-2, with unresolved D. The germline gives CDR1 MNHEY, CDR2 SVGAGI. The CDR3 covers 14 residues. V lost 6 bases, J lost 4 bases, and 15 bases lay in between. This CDR3 is CASSPRTNSYGYTF. In DNA form, the CDR3 reads TGTGCCAGCAGCCCCCGCACGAATAGCTATGGCTACACCTTC.

This clone has a handful of counts. The chain employs TRBV6-1 and TRBJ1-2; 8 bases align to TRBD1. V trimming: 3 bases; J trimming: 5 bases; junction bases outside the gene matches: 5. Germline-derived CDR1 and CDR2 are MNHNS and SASEGT. This CDR3 is built from 14 residues. The CDR3 sequence: CASSEDRAPYGYTF. The CDR3 region has the DNA TGTGCCAGCAGTGAGGACAGGGCACCTTATGGCTACACCTTC.

V usage is TRBV28 and J usage is TRBJ1-6; D call uncertain. Trimming stripped 3 bases from V and 16 bases from J, with 19 bases between. This CDR3 contains 14 residues. Germline assignment: CDR1 MDHEN and CDR2 SYDVKM. CDR3 amino acids: CASSFRAGGTWLHF. In nucleotides, the CDR3 is TGTGCCAGCAGTTTTAGAGCTGGCGGAACCTGGCTCCACTTT.

The chain has TRBV7-3 and TRBJ2-5, with 14 bases aligning to TRBD2. V was pared by 5 bases and J by 4 bases, with 3 bases of the junction left unmatched. The CDR3 spans 15 residues. From germline, CDR1 is SGHTA and CDR2 FQGTGA. For the CDR3, the DNA is TGTGCCAGCAGCCAGGGGACTAGCGGGAGAGAGACCCAGTACTTC. Translated, it gives CASSQGTSGRETQYF.

V usage is TRBV4-1 and J usage is TRBJ2-7; D gene ambiguous. Germline V lookup: CDR1 MGHRA, CDR2 YSYEKL. The V gene lost 0 bases and the J gene lost 1 base, with 4 bases spanning the gap. The CDR3 has 13 residues. CDR3 region: CASSQDLSYEQYF. The CDR3 coding sequence is TGCGCCAGCAGCCAAGATCTTTCCTACGAGCAGTACTTC.

The V call is TRBV6-2 or TRBV6-3, the J call TRBJ1-2, with 10 bases that match TRBD1. Germline V gene lookup returns CDR1 MNHEY and CDR2 SVGEGT. The CDR3 has 16 amino acids. J gave up 4 bases and V 2 bases, and 7 bases lay outside the gene matches. CDR3 sequence: CASSYPRDRGAYGYTF. DNA of the CDR3: TGTGCCAGCAGTTACCCCCGGGACAGGGGCGCCTATGGCTACACCTTC.

CDR3 sequence: CASRRESNTEAFF. For the CDR3, the DNA is TGCGCCAGCAGGAGGGAAAGCAACACTGAAGCTTTCTTT. The chain employs TRBV10-2 and TRBJ1-1; D gene unclear. Trimming stripped 6 bases from V and 2 bases from J, with 10 bases between. Germline V CDR1 and CDR2: WSHSY, SAAADI. The CDR3 length is 13 residues.

The gene calls are TRBV5-4 and TRBJ1-2, with 7 bases that match TRBD1. Germline CDR1 SGHNT, CDR2 YYREEE (reference sequence). The CDR3 is 14 amino acids. J lost 4 bases, V lost 3 bases, and 6 bases had no gene match. The CDR3 region is CASSSFRDSYGYTF. The CDR3 bases are TGTGCCAGCAGCTCGTTCCGGGACAGCTATGGCTACACCTTC. The full variable domain, its missing parts supplied by reference TRBV5-4 and TRBJ1-2, is ETGVTQSPTHLIKTRGQQVTLRCSSQSGHNTVSWYQQALGQGPQFIFQYYREEENGRGNFPPRFSGLQFPNYSSELNVNALELDDSALYLCASSSFRDSYGYTFGSGTRLTVV.

The rearrangement links TRBV4-1 to TRBJ2-2, with TRBD1 identical over 11 bases. After removal of 4 bases from V and 1 base from J, the junction contained 11 bases not matched to a gene. The CDR3 extends over 19 amino acids. Per germline, CDR1 MGHRA and CDR2 YSYEKL. In nucleotides, the CDR3 is TGCGCCAGCAGCCCCCTGGGACAGGGGGGAAAACAGAACACCGGGGAGCTGTTTTTT. Residues: CASSPLGQGGKQNTGELFF.

This chain joins TRBV6-1 and TRBJ2-3, with a weak D call TRBD2 (6 bases). V was cut by 3 bases and J by 2 bases, with 9 bases left in between. Germline V gene sequence: CDR1 MNHNS, CDR2 SASEGT. There are 14 residues in the CDR3. CDR3 amino acids: CASSETRSTDTQYF. The CDR3, as DNA: TGTGCCAGCAGTGAGACTAGATCCACAGATACGCAGTATTTT.

This clone was seen just once. The rearrangement links TRBV30 to TRBJ2-7; 7 bases map to TRBD2. Germline assignment: CDR1 GTSNPN and CDR2 SVGIG (reference sequence). Trimming at V came to 3 bases and at J to 0 bases, leaving 2 bases not matched to a gene. The CDR3 runs 13 residues. Here the CDR3 DNA reads TGTGCCTGGAGCGGGGGGACCTCCTACGAGCAGTACTTC. Translating gives CAWSGGTSYEQYF. Combining the CDR3 with reference TRBV30 and TRBJ2-7 gives the whole variable domain SQTIHQWPATLVQPVGSPLSLECTVEGTSNPNLYWYRQAAGRGLQLLFYSVGIGQISSEVPQNLSASRPQDRQFILSSKKLLLSDSGFYLCAWSGGTSYEQYFGPGTRLTVT.

This clone was picked up a small number of times. The J gene is TRBJ1-1, the V gene TRBV27; tentatively, D is TRBD1 (6 bases). Germline-derived CDR1 and CDR2 are MNHEY and SMNVEV (reference sequence). The germline V and J ends were trimmed by 10 bases and 4 bases, with 16 bases remaining between them. This CDR3 has 13 amino acids. Here the CDR3 reads CAIGAGEGTEAFF. The DNA of the CDR3 is TGTGCCATCGGGGCAGGGGAGGGCACTGAAGCTTTCTTT.

This sequence joins TRBV6-5 and TRBJ2-7; D possibly corresponds to TRBD2 (5 bases). The germline V gene has CDR1 MNHEY and CDR2 SVGAGI. The CDR3 contains 14 residues. V was clipped by 7 bases and J by 2 bases, with 15 bases between them. The chain's CDR3 is CASIRSGAAYEQYF. The CDR3 nucleotides are TGTGCCAGCATCAGGAGCGGAGCCGCCTACGAGCAGTACTTC.

This chain connects TRBV12-3 or TRBV12-4 to TRBJ1-2, with D perhaps TRBD1 (6 bases). The CDR3 totals 13 residues. V was clipped by 6 bases and J by 8 bases, with 16 bases between them. The CDR3 coding sequence is TGTGCCAGCAGCCCCGGACAGTCTATGGGCTACACCTTC. This codes for CASSPGQSMGYTF.

V usage is TRBV25-1 and J usage is TRBJ2-1; a possible D gene is TRBD1 (6 bases). Germline V gene sequence: CDR1 MGHDK, CDR2 SYGVNS. The CDR3 is 17 amino acids. The V and J ends lost 3 bases and 0 bases respectively, with 15 bases between them. CDR3 residues: CASSDQTGPFSYNEQFF. The CDR3 DNA reads TGTGCCAGCAGTGATCAGACAGGTCCCTTCTCCTACAATGAGCAGTTCTTC. Complete variable domain (other parts from reference TRBV25-1 and TRBJ2-1): EADIYQTPRYLVIGTGKKITLECSQTMGHDKMYWYQQDPGMELHLIHYSYGVNSTEKGDLSSESTVSRIRTEHFPLTLESARPSHTSQYLCASSDQTGPFSYNEQFFGPGTRLTVL.

The chain employs TRBV7-2 and TRBJ1-5, with D hard to call. Trimming cost V 1 base and J 4 bases, with 8 bases left between them. The CDR3 consists of 14 residues. Germline V gene lookup returns CDR1 SGHTA and CDR2 FQGNSA. The CDR3 DNA is TGTGCCAGCAGCTTAGAAGGAGGGAATCAGCCCCAGCATTTT. This encodes CASSLEGGNQPQHF.

The chain has TRBV6-5 and TRBJ1-1; no definite D call. The CDR3 length is 13 residues. Germline V gene sequence: CDR1 MNHEY, CDR2 SVGAGI. The V gene lost 2 bases and the J gene lost 1 base, with 5 bases spanning the gap. This chain's CDR3 is CASSYQWNTEAFF. The DNA of the CDR3 is TGTGCCAGCAGTTACCAATGGAACACTGAAGCTTTCTTT.

The chain joins TRBV24-1 to TRBJ2-1; D is uncertain. V shed 3 bases and J shed 4 bases, with 3 bases lying between them. Germline loops: CDR1 KGHDR, CDR2 SFDVKD. The CDR3 has 12 amino acids. CDR3 nucleotides: TGTGCCACCAGTGATGTTTACAATGAGCAGTTCTTC. Amino acids: CATSDVYNEQFF.

This clone was seen only once. J is TRBJ1-6 and V is TRBV4-2; TRBD1 might be the D (5 bases). V lost 0 bases and J lost 8, with 11 bases in between. Germline V gene data show CDR1 as LGHNA and CDR2 as YNFKEQ. The CDR3 extends over 15 amino acids. CDR3 bases: TGTGCCAGCAGCCAAGACAACAGGTGGGATTCACCCCTCCACTTT. It specifies CASSQDNRWDSPLHF.

This rearrangement joins TRBV10-3 to TRBJ2-3; 7 positions match TRBD2. CDR3 length: 16 amino acids. CDR1 ENHRY and CDR2 SYGVKD come from the germline V gene. Unmatched junction bases numbered 11, after V lost 8 bases and J lost 0 bases. The CDR3 here is CAIRDLSGPSTDTQYF. DNA of the CDR3: TGTGCCATCCGCGACCTTAGCGGGCCTAGCACAGATACGCAGTATTTT.